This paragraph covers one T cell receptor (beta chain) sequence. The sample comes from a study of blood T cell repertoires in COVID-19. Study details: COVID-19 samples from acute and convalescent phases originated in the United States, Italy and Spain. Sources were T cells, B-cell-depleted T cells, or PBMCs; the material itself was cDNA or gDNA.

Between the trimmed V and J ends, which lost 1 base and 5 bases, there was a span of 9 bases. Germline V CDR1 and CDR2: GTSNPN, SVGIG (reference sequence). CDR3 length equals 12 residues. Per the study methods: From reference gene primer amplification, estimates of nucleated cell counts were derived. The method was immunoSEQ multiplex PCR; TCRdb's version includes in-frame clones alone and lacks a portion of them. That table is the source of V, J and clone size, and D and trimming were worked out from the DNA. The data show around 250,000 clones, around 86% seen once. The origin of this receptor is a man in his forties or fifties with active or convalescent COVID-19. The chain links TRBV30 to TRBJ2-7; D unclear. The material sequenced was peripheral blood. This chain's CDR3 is CAWSGNTDEQYF. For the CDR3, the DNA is TGTGCCTGGAGTGGTAATACGGACGAGCAGTACTTC.